The 9 T cell receptor beta chains presented below share a single source sample, sequenced in a study of PD-1 blockade in classical Hodgkin lymphoma. Profiled with immunoSEQ multiplex PCR; TCRdb holds only in-frame clones, not every one. The sample yields about 21,000 clones, 80% seen once. The time point denotes: cycle 4 day 1 (C4D1), after 6 weeks of nivolumab. Each patient relapsed following autologous stem cell transplantation, and prior brentuximab vedotin exposure differed. The sample here was peripheral blood mononuclear cells (PBMCs), taken before the fourth cycle of nivolumab. The receptors here all came from a human donor with classical Hodgkin lymphoma.

CDR3 region: CASSLAGRFYEQYV. The CDR3 coding sequence is TGTGCCAGCAGCTTGGCGGGGAGGTTCTACGAGCAGTACGTC. The rearrangement joins TRBV5-8 to TRBJ2-7; possibly TRBD2 for D (6 bases). CDR1 is SGHTS and CDR2 is YDEGEE in the germline V gene. Deletions cut 0 bases from V and 3 bases from J, with 10 bases between. This CDR3 contains 14 residues.

The chain carries TRBV5-6 and TRBJ2-2; 7 bases are shared with TRBD1. The CDR3 totals 16 residues. Germline loops: CDR1 SGHDT, CDR2 YYEEEE. J lost 6 bases, V lost 1 base, and 9 bases had no gene match. CDR3 in amino acids: CASSLSVGGFAGELFF. CDR3 DNA sequence: TGTGCCAGCAGCTTGTCTGTAGGGGGCTTTGCCGGGGAGCTGTTTTTT. The full variable domain, with the rest looked up from reference TRBV5-6 and TRBJ2-2, is DAGVTQSPTHLIKTRGQQVTLRCSPKSGHDTVSWYQQALGQGPQFIFQYYEEEERQRGNFPDRFSGHQFPNYSSELNVNALLLGDSALYLCASSLSVGGFAGELFFGEGSRLTVL.

This clone has a handful of counts. The rearrangement links TRBV6-1 to TRBJ1-1; D is unclear. The V gene lost 2 bases and the J gene lost 11 bases, with 12 bases spanning the gap. The CDR3 is 12 amino acids. CDR1 and CDR2 from the germline V gene are MNHNS and SASEGT. CDR3 DNA: TGTGCCAGCAGTGAAAGTTGGGCAAGGGCTTTCTTT. As protein: CASSESWARAFF.

The chain uses TRBV6-1 and TRBJ1-2; D gene ambiguous. Germline CDR1 MNHNS, CDR2 SASEGT. The length of the CDR3 is 14 residues. With 7 bases removed from V and 5 bases from J, the gap between germline ends came to 17 bases. CDR3 protein: CASIPGETLYGYTF. In DNA form, the CDR3 reads TGTGCCAGCATTCCAGGAGAGACTCTTTATGGCTACACCTTC.

This clone was counted only a few times. V gene TRBV6-6 combines with J gene TRBJ1-5, with TRBD1 as a possible D gene (6 bases). Germline V gene lookup returns CDR1 MNHNY and CDR2 SVGAGI (reference sequence). V dropped 6 bases and J dropped 2 bases, with 11 bases sitting between them. There are 14 residues in the CDR3. The CDR3 sequence: CASRGGFGNQPQHF. In nucleotides, the CDR3 is TGTGCCAGCAGAGGGGGGTTCGGCAATCAGCCCCAGCATTTT.

The chain carries TRBV18 and TRBJ1-2, with D uncertain. The germline CDR1 and CDR2 sequences are KGHSH and LQKENI. Deletions cut 3 bases from V and 8 bases from J, with 25 bases between. The CDR3 is 17 amino acids. For the CDR3, the DNA is TGTGCCAGCTCACCGAGTGGCTGGGATCTAGTTTCGGGAGGCTACACCTTC. As protein: CASSPSGWDLVSGGYTF.

The rearrangement links TRBV19 to TRBJ1-2; 9 positions agree with TRBD1. Trimming cost V 6 bases and J 8 bases; bases outside gene matches: 7. CDR1 and CDR2 (germline): LNHDA, SQIVND (reference sequence). The CDR3 length is 13 residues. The CDR3 sequence is CASSRDRVEGYTF. In DNA form, the CDR3 reads TGTGCCAGTAGCCGGGACAGGGTAGAGGGCTACACCTTC. The whole variable domain, remainder taken from reference TRBV19 and TRBJ1-2, is DGGITQSPKYLFRKEGQNVTLSCEQNLNHDAMYWYRQDPGQGLRLIYYSQIVNDFQKGDIAEGYSVSREKKESFPLTVTSAQKNPTAFYLCASSRDRVEGYTFGSGTRLTVV.

The chain carries TRBV7-9 and TRBJ1-6; perhaps TRBD1 as D (5 bases). V was shortened by 6 bases and J by 2 bases, with 14 bases between the two germline ends. The germline V gene has CDR1 SEHNR and CDR2 FQNEAQ (reference sequence). This CDR3 spans 16 amino acids. The CDR3 reads CASSLGTGTYNSPLHF. CDR3 DNA sequence: TGTGCCAGCAGTCTCGGGACGGGGACCTATAATTCACCCCTCCACTTT.

This chain uses TRBV28 with TRBJ1-1; the match to TRBD1 covers 7 bases. The CDR3 extends over 12 amino acids. Trimming removed 9 bases from V and 3 bases from J; junction bases left unmatched: 4. The germline V gene encodes CDR1 MDHEN and CDR2 SYDVKM. CDR3 in DNA: TGTGCCAGTTACGACAGGGACACTGAAGCTTTCTTT. Amino acid sequence: CASYDRDTEAFF.